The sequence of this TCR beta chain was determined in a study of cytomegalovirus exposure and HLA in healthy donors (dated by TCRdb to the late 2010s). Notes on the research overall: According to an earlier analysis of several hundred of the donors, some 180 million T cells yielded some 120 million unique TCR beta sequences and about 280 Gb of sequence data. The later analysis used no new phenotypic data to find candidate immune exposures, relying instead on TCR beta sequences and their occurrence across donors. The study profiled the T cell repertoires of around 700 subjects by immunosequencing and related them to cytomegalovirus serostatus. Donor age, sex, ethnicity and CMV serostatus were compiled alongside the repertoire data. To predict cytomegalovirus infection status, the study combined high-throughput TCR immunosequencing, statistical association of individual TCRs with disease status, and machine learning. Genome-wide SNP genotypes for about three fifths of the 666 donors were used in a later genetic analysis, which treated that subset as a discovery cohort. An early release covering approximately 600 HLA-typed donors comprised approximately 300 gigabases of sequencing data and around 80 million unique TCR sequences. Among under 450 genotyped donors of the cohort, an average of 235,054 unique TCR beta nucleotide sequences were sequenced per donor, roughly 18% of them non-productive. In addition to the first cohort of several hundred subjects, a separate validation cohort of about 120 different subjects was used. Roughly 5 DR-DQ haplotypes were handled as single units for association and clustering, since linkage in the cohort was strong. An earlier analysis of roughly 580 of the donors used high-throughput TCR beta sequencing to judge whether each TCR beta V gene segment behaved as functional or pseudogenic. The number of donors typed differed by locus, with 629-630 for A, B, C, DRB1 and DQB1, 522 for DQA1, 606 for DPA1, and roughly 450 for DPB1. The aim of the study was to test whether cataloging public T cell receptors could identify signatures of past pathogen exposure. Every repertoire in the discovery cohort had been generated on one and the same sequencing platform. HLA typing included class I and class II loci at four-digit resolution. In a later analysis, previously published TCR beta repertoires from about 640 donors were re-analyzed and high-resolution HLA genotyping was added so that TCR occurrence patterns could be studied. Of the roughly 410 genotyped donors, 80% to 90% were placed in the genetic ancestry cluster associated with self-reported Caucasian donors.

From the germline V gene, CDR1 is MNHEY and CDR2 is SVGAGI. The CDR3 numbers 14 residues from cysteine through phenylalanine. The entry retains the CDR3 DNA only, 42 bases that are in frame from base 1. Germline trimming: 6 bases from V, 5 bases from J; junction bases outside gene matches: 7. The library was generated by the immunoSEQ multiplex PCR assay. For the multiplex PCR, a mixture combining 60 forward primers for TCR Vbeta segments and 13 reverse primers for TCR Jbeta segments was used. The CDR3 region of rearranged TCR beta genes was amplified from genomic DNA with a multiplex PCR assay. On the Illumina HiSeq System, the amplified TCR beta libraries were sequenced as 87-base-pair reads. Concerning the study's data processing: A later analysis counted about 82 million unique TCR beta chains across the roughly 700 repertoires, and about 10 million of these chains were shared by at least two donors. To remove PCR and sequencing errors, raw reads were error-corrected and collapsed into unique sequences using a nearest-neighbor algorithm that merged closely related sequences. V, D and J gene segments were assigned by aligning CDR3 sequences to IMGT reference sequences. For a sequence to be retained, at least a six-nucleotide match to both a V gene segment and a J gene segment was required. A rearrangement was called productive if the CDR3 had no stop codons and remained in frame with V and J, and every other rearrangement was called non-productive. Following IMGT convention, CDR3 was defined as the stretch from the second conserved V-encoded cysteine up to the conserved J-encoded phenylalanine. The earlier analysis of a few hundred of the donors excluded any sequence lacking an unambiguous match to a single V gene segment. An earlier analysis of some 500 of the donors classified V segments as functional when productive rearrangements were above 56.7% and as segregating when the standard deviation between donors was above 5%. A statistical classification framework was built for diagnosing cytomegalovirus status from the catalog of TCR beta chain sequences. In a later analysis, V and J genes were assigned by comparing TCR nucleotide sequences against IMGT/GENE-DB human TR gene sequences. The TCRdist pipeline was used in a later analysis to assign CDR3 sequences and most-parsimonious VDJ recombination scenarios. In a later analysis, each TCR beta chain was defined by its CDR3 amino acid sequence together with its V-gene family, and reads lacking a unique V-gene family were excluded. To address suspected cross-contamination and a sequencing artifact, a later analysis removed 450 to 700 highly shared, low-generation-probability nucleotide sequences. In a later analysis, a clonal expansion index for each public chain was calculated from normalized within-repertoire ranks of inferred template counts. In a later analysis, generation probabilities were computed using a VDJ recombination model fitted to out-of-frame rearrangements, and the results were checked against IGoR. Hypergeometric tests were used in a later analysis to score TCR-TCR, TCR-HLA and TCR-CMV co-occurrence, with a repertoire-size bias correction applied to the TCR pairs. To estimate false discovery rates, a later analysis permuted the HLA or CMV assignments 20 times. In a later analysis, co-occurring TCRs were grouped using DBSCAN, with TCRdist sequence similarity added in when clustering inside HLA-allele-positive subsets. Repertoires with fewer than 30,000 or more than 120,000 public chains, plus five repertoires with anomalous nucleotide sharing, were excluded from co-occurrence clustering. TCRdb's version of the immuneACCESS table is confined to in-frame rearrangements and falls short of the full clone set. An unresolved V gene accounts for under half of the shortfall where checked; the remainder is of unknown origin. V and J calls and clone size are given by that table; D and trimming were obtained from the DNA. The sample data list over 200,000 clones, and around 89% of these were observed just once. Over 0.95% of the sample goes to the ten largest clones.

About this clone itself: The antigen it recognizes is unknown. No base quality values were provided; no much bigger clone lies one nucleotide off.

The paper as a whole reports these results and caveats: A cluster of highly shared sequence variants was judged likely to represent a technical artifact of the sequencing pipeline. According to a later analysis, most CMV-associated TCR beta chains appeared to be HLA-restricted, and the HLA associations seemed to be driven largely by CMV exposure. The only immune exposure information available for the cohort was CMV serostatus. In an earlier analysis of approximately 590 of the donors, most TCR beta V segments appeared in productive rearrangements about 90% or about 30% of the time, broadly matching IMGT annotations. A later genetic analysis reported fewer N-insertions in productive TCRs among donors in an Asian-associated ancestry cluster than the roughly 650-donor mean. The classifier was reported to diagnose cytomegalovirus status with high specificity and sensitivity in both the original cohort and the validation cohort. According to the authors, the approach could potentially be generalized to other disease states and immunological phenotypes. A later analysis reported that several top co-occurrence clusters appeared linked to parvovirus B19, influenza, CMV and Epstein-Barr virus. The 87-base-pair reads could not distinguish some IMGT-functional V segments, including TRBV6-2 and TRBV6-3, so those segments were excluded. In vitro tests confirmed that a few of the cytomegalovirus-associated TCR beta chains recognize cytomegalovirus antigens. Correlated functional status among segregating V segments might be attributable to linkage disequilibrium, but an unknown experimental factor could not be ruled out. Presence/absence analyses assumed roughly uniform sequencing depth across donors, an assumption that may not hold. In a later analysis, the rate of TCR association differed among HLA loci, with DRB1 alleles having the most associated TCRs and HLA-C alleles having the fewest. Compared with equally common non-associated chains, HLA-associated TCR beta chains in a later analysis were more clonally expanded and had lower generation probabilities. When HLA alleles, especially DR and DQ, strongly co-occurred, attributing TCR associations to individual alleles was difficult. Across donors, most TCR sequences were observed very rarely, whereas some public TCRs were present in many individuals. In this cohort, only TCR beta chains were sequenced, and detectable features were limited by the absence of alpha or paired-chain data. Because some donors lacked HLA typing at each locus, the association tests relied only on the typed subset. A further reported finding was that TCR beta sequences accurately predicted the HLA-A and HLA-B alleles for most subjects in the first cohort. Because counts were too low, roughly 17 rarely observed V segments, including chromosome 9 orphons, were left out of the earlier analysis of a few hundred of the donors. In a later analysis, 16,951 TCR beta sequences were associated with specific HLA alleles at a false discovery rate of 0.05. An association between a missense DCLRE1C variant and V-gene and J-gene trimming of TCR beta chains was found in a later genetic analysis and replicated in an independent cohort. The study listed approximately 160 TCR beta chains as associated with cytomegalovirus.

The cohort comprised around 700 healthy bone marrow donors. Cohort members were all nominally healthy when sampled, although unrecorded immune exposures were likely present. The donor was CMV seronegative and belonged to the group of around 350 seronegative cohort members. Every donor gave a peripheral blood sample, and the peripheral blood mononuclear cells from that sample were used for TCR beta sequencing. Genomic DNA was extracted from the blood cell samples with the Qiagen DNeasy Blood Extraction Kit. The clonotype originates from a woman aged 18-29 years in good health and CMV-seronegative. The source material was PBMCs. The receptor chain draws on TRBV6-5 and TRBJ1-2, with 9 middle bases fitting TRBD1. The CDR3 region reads CASRHPDRGYGYTF. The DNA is TGTGCCAGCAGACACCCAGACAGGGGGTATGGCTACACCTTC.